Listed below are T cell receptor beta chains from one sample, sequenced in a study of T cells in Graves' hyperthyroidism and ophthalmopathy. TCRdb called the multiplex PCR reads again in MiXCR, with one record for every CDR3 protein. The sample consists of hundreds of thousands of distinct CDR3 sequences, around 14% of them appearing once. Input material: blood. The receptor set was obtained from a woman aged 25-40 years with Graves' hyperthyroidism that later progressed to Graves' ophthalmopathy. Each CDR3 is given with its conserved first and last residue.

V	J	length	CDR3
TRBV2	TRBJ1-5	14	CASSSQGGNQPQHF
TRBV27	TRBJ2-3	15	CASSFLSGRADTQYF
TRBV5-1	TRBJ1-5	14	CASSSGQEDQPQHF
TRBV20-1	TRBJ2-7	15	CSARAPGQGYYEQYF
TRBV30	TRBJ2-1	16	CAGIDLRTGVQNEQFF
TRBV7-9	TRBJ1-4	15	CASSKVSGDEEKLFF
TRBV6-9	TRBJ1-1	16	CASSYTGGRGFSEAFF
TRBV30	TRBJ2-5	16	CAWSQLLAGASETQYF
TRBV6-4	TRBJ2-3	14	CTREEPRLDNTQYF
TRBV19	TRBJ2-1	15	CASRLSGGYYNEQFF
TRBV11-2	TRBJ2-1	14	CASSLVGGPNEQFF
TRBV27	TRBJ2-2	15	CASSLLQSDTGELFF